This TCR beta chain was retrieved from a study of cytomegalovirus exposure and HLA in healthy donors. The PCR used 60 Vbeta and 13 Jbeta primers. Per the original data handling: Unique TCR beta chains numbered around 80 million in a later analysis, with some 9.9 million shared. Assay: immunoSEQ multiplex PCR; the TCRdb copy retains only in-frame clones and omits some. V, J and clone size reflect that table, while D and trimming were determined from the DNA. Here the sample spans 80,000 to 95,000 clones, 60% to 85% being singletons. The V segment lost 3 bases and the J segment 6 bases; nucleotides outside the gene matches: 3. From germline, CDR1 is SGDLS and CDR2 YYNGEE. This CDR3 has 13 amino acids.

This rearrangement joins TRBV9 to TRBJ2-4, with 7 nucleotides matching TRBD2. The receptor's source is a man aged 18 to 30 in good health and CMV-seropositive. The sample comprised PBMCs. The CDR3 DNA sequence: TGTGCCAGCAGCGGGACGGGGGGAAACATTCAGTACTTC. This translates into CASSGTGGNIQYF.